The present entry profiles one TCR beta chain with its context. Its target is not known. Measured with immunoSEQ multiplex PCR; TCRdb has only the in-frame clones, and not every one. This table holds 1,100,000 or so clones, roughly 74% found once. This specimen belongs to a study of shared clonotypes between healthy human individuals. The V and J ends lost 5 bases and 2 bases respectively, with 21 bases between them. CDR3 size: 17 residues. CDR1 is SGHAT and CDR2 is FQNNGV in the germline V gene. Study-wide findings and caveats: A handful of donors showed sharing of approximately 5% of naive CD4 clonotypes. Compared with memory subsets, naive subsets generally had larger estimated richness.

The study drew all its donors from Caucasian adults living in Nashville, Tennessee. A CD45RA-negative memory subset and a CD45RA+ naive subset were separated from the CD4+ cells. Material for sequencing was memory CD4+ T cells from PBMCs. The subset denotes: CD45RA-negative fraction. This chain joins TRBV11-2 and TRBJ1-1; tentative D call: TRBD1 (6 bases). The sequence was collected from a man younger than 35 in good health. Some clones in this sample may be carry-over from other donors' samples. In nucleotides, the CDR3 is TGTGCCAGCAGCACCCCCGGAGGGGGGATAGTAAACACTGAAGCTTTCTTT. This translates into CASSTPGGGIVNTEAFF.